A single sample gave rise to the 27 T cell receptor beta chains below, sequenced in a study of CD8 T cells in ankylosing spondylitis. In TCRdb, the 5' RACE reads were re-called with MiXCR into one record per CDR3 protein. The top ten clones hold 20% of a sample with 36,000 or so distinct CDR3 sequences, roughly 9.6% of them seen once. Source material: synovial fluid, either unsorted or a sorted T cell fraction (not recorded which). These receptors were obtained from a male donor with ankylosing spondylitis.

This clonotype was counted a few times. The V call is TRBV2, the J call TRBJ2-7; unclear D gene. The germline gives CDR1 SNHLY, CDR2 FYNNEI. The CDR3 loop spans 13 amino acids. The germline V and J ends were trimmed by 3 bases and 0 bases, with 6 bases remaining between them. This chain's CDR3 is CASSDSHSYEQYF. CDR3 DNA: TGTGCCAGCAGTGATTCTCACTCCTACGAGCAGTACTTC.

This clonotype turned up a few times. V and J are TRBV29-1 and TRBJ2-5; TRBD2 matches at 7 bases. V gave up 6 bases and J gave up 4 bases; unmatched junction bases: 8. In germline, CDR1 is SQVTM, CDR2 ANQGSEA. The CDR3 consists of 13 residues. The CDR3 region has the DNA TGCAGCGTGGGGGGGGGGACGAGAGAGACCCAGTACTTC. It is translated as CSVGGGTRETQYF.

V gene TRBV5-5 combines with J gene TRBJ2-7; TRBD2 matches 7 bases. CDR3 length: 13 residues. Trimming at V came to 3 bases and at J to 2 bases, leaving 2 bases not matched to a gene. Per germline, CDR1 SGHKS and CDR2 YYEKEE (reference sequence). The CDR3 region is CASSWSGTYEQYF. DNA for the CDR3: TGTGCCAGCAGCTGGAGCGGGACCTACGAGCAGTACTTC. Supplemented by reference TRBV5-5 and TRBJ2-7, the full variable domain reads DAGVTQSPTHLIKTRGQQVTLRCSPISGHKSVSWYQQVLGQGPQFIFQYYEKEERGRGNFPDRFSARQFPNYSSELNVNALLLGDSALYLCASSWSGTYEQYFGPGTRLTVT.

The CDR3 sequence is CASSPREGARTEAFF. The CDR3 DNA follows: TGTGCCAGCAGTCCTAGGGAGGGGGCGCGCACTGAAGCTTTCTTT. This chain joins TRBV21-1 and TRBJ1-1; the table names TRBD1, a call not compared with the DNA. TRBV21-1 is annotated as a pseudogene. The CDR3 covers 15 residues.

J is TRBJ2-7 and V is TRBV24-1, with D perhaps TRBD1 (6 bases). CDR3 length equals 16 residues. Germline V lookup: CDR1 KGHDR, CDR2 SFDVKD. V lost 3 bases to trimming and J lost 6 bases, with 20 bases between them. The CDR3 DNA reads TGTGCCACCAGTGATCGGAGGACAGCAAAGACGGGCGAGCAGTACTTC. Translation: CATSDRRTAKTGEQYF.

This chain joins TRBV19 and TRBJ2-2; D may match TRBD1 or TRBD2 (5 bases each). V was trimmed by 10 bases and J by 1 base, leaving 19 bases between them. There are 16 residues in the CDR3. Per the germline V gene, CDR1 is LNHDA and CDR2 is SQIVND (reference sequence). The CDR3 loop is CANYGPPGRNTGELFF. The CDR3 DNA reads TGTGCCAACTACGGTCCCCCGGGACGGAACACCGGGGAGCTGTTTTTT.

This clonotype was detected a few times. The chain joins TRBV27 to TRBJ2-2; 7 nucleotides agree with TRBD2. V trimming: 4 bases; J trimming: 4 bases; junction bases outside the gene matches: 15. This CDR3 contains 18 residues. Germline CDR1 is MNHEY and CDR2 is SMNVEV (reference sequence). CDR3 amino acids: CASSCTLGLAAVTGELFF. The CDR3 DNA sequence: TGTGCCAGCAGTTGCACCCTAGGCCTAGCGGCAGTCACCGGGGAGCTGTTTTTT.

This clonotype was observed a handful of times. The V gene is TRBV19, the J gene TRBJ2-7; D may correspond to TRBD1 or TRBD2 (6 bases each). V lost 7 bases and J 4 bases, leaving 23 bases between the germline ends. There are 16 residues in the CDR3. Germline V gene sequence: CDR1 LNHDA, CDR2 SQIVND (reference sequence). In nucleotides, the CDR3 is TGTGCCAGTACCCCTAGCGCAGGGGCGGATCTTTACGAGCAGTACTTC. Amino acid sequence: CASTPSAGADLYEQYF.

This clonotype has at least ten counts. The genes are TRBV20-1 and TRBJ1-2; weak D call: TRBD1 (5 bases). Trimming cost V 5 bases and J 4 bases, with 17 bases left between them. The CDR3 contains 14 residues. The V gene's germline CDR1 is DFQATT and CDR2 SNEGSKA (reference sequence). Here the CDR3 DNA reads TGCAGTGCTGATACCCCCGGGACGCGCTATGGCTACACCTTC. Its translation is CSADTPGTRYGYTF.

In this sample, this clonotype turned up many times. The CDR3 region is CSVVGEVDGTDTQYF. The CDR3 coding sequence is TGCAGCGTTGTGGGGGAGGTGGATGGTACAGATACGCAGTATTTT. V and J are TRBV29-1 and TRBJ2-3; possible D gene TRBD2, 6 bases. The CDR3 runs to 15 residues. Trimming removed 4 bases at V and 3 bases at J, with 17 bases between. The germline gives CDR1 SQVTM, CDR2 ANQGSEA.

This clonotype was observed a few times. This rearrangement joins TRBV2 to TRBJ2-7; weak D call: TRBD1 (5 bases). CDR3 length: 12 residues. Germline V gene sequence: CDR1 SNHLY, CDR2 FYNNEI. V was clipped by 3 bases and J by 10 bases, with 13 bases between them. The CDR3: CASSDPRTIQYF. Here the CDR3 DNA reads TGTGCCAGCAGTGACCCTCGGACAATTCAGTACTTC.

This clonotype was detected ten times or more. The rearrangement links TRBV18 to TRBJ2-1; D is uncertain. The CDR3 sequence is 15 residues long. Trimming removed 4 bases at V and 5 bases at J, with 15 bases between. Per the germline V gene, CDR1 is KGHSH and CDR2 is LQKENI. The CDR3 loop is CASSRTQRANNEQFF. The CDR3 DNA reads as TGTGCCAGCTCACGGACCCAGCGAGCCAACAATGAGCAGTTCTTC.

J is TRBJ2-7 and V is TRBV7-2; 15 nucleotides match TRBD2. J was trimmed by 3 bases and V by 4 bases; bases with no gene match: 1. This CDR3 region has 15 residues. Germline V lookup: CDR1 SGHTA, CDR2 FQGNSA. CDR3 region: CASSWGLAGGYEQYF. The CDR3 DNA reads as TGTGCCAGCAGCTGGGGACTAGCGGGAGGCTACGAGCAGTACTTC.

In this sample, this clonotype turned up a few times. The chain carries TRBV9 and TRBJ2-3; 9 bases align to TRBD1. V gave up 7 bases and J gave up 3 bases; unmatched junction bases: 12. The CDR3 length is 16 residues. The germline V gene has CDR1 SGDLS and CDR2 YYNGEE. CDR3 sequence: CASSTGGSMGTDTQYF. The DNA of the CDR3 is TGTGCCAGCTCGACAGGGGGTTCAATGGGGACAGATACGCAGTATTTT.

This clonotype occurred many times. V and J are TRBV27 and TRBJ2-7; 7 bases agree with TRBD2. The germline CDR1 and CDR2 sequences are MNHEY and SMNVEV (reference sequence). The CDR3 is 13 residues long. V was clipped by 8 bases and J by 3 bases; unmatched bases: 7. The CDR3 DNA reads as TGTGCCAGCGGGGAGGGCCGCCGCTACGAGCAGTACTTC. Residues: CASGEGRRYEQYF.

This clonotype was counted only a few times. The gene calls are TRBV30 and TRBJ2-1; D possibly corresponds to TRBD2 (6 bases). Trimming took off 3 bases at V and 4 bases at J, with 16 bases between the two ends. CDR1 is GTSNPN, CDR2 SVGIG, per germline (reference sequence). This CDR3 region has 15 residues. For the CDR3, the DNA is TGTGCCTGGAGCCCCGGGAGCGGAGTTTACAATGAGCAGTTCTTC. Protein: CAWSPGSGVYNEQFF.

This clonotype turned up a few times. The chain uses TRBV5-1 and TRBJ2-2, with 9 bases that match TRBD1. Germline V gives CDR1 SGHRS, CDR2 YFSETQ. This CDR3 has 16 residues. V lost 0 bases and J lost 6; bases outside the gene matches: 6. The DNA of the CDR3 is TGCGCCAGCAGCTTGGTGGACAGGGGAAATGCCGGGGAGCTGTTTTTT. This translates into CASSLVDRGNAGELFF.

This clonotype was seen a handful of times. The CDR3 here is CASSGSRDLHRRHYGYTF. CDR3 bases: TGTGCCAGCAGCGGGAGCCGGGACCTCCATCGAAGGCACTATGGCTACACCTTC. The chain couples TRBV11-2 to TRBJ1-2; D possibly corresponds to TRBD1 (5 bases). CDR3 length equals 18 residues. The V end was cut by 5 bases, the J end by 3 bases, with 25 bases between. From germline, CDR1 is SGHAT and CDR2 FQNNGV. Based on the CDR3 plus reference TRBV11-2 and TRBJ1-2, the full variable domain is EAGVAQSPRYKIIEKRQSVAFWCNPISGHATLYWYQQILGQGPKLLIQFQNNGVVDDSQLPKDRFSAERLKGVDSTLKIQPAKLEDSAVYLCASSGSRDLHRRHYGYTFGSGTRLTVV.

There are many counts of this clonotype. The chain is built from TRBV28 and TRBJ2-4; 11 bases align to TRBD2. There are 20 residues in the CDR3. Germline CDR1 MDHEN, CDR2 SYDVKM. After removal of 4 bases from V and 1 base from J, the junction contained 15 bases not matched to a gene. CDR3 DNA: TGTGCCAGCAGTTCCGTGGGACTAGCGGTTAACCTGCACGCCAAAAACATTCAGTACTTC. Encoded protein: CASSSVGLAVNLHAKNIQYF.

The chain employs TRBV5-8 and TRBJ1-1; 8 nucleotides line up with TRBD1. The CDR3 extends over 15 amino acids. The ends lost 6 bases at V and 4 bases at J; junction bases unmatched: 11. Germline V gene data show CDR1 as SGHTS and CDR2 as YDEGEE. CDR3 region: CASNLQGGDGTEAFF. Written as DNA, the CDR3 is TGTGCCAGCAACCTACAGGGGGGAGACGGCACTGAAGCTTTCTTT.

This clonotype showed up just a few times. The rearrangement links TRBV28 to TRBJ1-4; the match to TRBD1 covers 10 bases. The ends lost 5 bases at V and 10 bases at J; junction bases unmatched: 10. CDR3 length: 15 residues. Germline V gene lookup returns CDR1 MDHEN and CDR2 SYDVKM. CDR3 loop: CASSLRQGALGKLFF. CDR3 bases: TGTGCCAGCAGTCTGAGACAGGGGGCGCTTGGAAAACTGTTTTTT.

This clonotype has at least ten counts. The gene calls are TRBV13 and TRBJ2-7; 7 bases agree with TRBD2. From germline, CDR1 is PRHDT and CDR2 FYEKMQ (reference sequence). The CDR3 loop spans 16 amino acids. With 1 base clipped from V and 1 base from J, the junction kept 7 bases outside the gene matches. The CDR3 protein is CASSLEGGSRSYEQYF. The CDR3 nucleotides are TGTGCCAGCAGCTTAGAGGGCGGGAGTAGGTCCTACGAGCAGTACTTC.

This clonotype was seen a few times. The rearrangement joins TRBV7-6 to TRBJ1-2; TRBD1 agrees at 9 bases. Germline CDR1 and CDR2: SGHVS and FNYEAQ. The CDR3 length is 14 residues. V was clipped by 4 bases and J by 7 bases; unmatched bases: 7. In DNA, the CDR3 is TGTGCCAGCAGCTCTAGACAGGGGGAAGGTGGCTACACCTTC. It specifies CASSSRQGEGGYTF. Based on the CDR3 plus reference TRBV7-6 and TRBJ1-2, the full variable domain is GAGVSQSPRYKVTKRGQDVALRCDPISGHVSLYWYRQALGQGPEFLTYFNYEAQQDKSGLPNDRFSAERPEGSISTLTIQRTEQRDSAMYRCASSSRQGEGGYTFGSGTRLTVV.

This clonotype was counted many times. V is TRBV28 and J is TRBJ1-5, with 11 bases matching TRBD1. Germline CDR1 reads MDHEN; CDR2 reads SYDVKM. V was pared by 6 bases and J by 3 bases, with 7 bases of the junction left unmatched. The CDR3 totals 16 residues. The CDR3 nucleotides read TGTGCCAGCAGCTTGGACAGGGGGCTCCACAATCAGCCCCAGCATTTT. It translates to CASSLDRGLHNQPQHF. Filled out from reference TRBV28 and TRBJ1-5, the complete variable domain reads DVKVTQSSRYLVKRTGEKVFLECVQDMDHENMFWYRQDPGLGLRLIYFSYDVKMKEKGDIPEGYSVSREKKERFSLILESASTNQTSMYLCASSLDRGLHNQPQHFGDGTRLSIL.

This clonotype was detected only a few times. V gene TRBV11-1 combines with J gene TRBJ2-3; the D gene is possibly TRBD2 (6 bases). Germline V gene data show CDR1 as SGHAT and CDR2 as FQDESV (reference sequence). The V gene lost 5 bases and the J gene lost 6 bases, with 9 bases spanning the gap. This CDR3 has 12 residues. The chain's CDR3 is CASSTGVDTQYF. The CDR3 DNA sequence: TGTGCCAGCAGCACGGGGGTGGATACGCAGTATTTT.

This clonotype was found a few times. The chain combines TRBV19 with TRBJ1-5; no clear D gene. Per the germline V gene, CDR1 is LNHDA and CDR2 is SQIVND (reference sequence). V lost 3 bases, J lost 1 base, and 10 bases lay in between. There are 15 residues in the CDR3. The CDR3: CASSMVRRSNQPQHF. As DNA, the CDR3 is TGTGCCAGTAGTATGGTACGGCGCAGCAATCAGCCCCAGCATTTT. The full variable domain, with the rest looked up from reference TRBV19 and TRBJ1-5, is DGGITQSPKYLFRKEGQNVTLSCEQNLNHDAMYWYRQDPGQGLRLIYYSQIVNDFQKGDIAEGYSVSREKKESFPLTVTSAQKNPTAFYLCASSMVRRSNQPQHFGDGTRLSIL.

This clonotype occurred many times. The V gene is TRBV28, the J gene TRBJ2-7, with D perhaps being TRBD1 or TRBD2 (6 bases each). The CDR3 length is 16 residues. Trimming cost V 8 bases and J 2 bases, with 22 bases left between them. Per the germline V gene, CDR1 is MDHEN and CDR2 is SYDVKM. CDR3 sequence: CASWTDRTTSPYEQYF. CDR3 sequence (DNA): TGTGCCAGCTGGACAGACCGGACTACCTCACCCTACGAGCAGTACTTC.